The 23 T cell receptor beta chains below come from one sample, sequenced in a study of T cell responses to AZD1222 COVID-19 vaccine. Only in-frame clones appear in the TCRdb table, and some are missing; sequencing was by immunoSEQ multiplex PCR. The sample shows 100,000 or so clones, 87% of them seen only once. This material consisted of peripheral blood, taken on day 0 of AZD1222 vaccination. All receptors derive from an adult in good health.

This chain uses TRBV20-1 with TRBJ1-2; D unresolved. Germline values: CDR1 DFQATT, CDR2 SNEGSKA (reference sequence). CDR3 length equals 11 residues. V shed 5 bases and J shed 8 bases, with 12 bases lying between them. CDR3: CSARASRGYTF. Here the CDR3 DNA reads TGCAGTGCTCGCGCGTCAAGAGGCTACACCTTC.

The chain combines TRBV21-1 with TRBJ1-1; TRBD1, as called in the table, went unchecked against the DNA. TRBV21-1 is flagged as a pseudogene. This CDR3 has 15 residues. For the CDR3, the DNA is TGTGCCAGCAGCAAAGGGTACAGGCGGAACACTGAAGCTTTCTTT. Protein: CASSKGYRRNTEAFF.

This chain links TRBV4-3 with TRBJ1-6; D gene uncertain. Trimming stripped 0 bases from V and 9 bases from J, with 6 bases between. Germline V gene data show CDR1 as LGHNA and CDR2 as YSLEER. The CDR3 sequence is 13 residues long. In DNA, the CDR3 is TGCGCCAGCAGCCAAGACTCCATTTCACCCCTCCACTTT. As protein: CASSQDSISPLHF.

This chain's CDR3 is CASSLFSLWGTDETQYF. Here the CDR3 DNA reads TGTGCCAGCAGTTTATTTTCCCTCTGGGGGACTGACGAGACCCAGTACTTC. J is TRBJ2-5 and V is TRBV28, with D possibly TRBD2 on 6 matching bases. V lost 1 base and J 5 bases, leaving 20 bases between the germline ends. The V gene's germline CDR1 is MDHEN and CDR2 SYDVKM. The CDR3 sequence is 17 residues long.

J is TRBJ1-2 and V is TRBV19, with 9 bases fitting TRBD1. The CDR3 has 16 amino acids. V lost 3 bases to trimming and J lost 0 bases; unmatched junction nucleotides: 5. Germline V lookup: CDR1 LNHDA, CDR2 SQIVND (reference sequence). The CDR3 bases are TGTGCCAGTAGTATGGACAGGGGTAGAACTAACTATGGCTACACCTTC. It yields the protein CASSMDRGRTNYGYTF.

This chain joins TRBV14 and TRBJ2-5, with 14 bases that match TRBD2. The ends lost 4 bases at V and 5 bases at J; junction bases unmatched: 3. This CDR3 has 15 amino acids. Germline CDR1 SGHDN, CDR2 FVKESK. The CDR3 DNA is TGTGCCAGCAGCCTACGGACTAGCGGGGGGGAGACCCAGTACTTC. It yields the protein CASSLRTSGGETQYF.

The V call is TRBV7-2, the J call TRBJ1-5; 7 positions match TRBD1. The V segment lost 2 bases and the J segment 2 bases; nucleotides outside the gene matches: 3. CDR1 is SGHTA, CDR2 FQGNSA, per germline. The CDR3 extends over 15 amino acids. For the CDR3, the DNA is TGTGCCAGCAGCTTAAACGGACAGGGCAATCAGCCCCAGCATTTT. It specifies CASSLNGQGNQPQHF.

The chain employs TRBV10-3 and TRBJ1-6, with 10 bases lining up with TRBD1. The CDR3 is 12 residues long. The junction had 5 bases not matched to a gene; V was cut back by 10 bases and J by 11 bases. Germline lookup yields CDR1 ENHRY and CDR2 SYGVKD. Here the CDR3 DNA reads TGTGCCAACGGGGACAGGGGAGCACCCCTCCACTTT. Translated: CANGDRGAPLHF.

The chain carries TRBV28 and TRBJ2-7; no firm D call. The CDR3 contains 11 residues. Trimming stripped 4 bases from V and 0 bases from J, with 1 base between. Germline V lookup: CDR1 MDHEN, CDR2 SYDVKM. The CDR3 is CASSYSYEQYF. CDR3 coding DNA: TGTGCCAGCAGTTACTCCTACGAGCAGTACTTC.

The J gene is TRBJ1-6, the V gene TRBV18, with D possibly TRBD1 on 6 matching bases. The CDR3 runs 17 residues. Trimming removed 3 bases from V and 0 bases from J, with 12 bases in between. Germline lookup yields CDR1 KGHSH and CDR2 LQKENI. This CDR3 reads CASSPQQGSSYNSPLHF. The CDR3 DNA reads TGTGCCAGCTCACCGCAACAGGGAAGCTCCTATAATTCACCCCTCCACTTT.

Only a few counts were recorded for this clone. This chain connects TRBV4-1 to TRBJ2-7; either TRBD1 or TRBD2 may supply D (5 bases each). V gave up 3 bases and J gave up 4 bases, with 25 bases separating them. This CDR3 region has 18 residues. In germline, CDR1 is MGHRA, CDR2 YSYEKL. For the CDR3, the DNA is TGCGCCAGCAGCCAGGCCGCGGGTTTGAGGGGCTCGCTTTACGAGCAGTACTTC. Translated, it gives CASSQAAGLRGSLYEQYF.

The J gene is TRBJ1-3, the V gene TRBV30; D unclear. V gave up 4 bases and J gave up 0 bases, with 7 bases separating them. CDR3 length: 13 residues. Germline-derived CDR1 and CDR2 are GTSNPN and SVGIG (reference sequence). The CDR3 spells CAWNALSGNTIYF. The CDR3 DNA follows: TGTGCCTGGAACGCCCTCTCTGGAAACACCATATATTTT.

The chain carries TRBV10-3 and TRBJ1-6; TRBD1 matches at 8 bases. Unmatched junction bases numbered 8, after V lost 6 bases and J lost 7 bases. This CDR3 has 15 amino acids. Germline CDR1 ENHRY, CDR2 SYGVKD. The CDR3 loop is CAISVGQGDNSPLHF. CDR3 DNA: TGTGCCATCAGCGTCGGACAGGGTGACAATTCACCCCTCCACTTT.

This chain uses TRBV5-1 with TRBJ2-1; TRBD1 is a possible D gene (5 bases). The CDR3 is made up of 14 amino acids. Trimming stripped 7 bases from V and 3 bases from J, with 14 bases between. From germline, CDR1 is SGHRS and CDR2 YFSETQ. The CDR3 nucleotides read TGCGCCAGCCAACAGGACATATACTACAATGAGCAGTTCTTC. It encodes CASQQDIYYNEQFF. Using reference TRBV5-1 and TRBJ2-1 for the parts outside the CDR3, the full variable domain is KAGVTQTPRYLIKTRGQQVTLSCSPISGHRSVSWYQQTPGQGLQFLFEYFSETQRNKGNFPGRFSGRQFSNSRSEMNVSTLELGDSALYLCASQQDIYYNEQFFGPGTRLTVL.

The genes are TRBV7-2 and TRBJ1-2, with D perhaps TRBD1 (6 bases). Trimming shortened V by 1 base and J by 8 bases, and 14 bases separated the two germline ends. Germline-derived CDR1 and CDR2 are SGHTA and FQGNSA. The CDR3 runs 14 residues. The CDR3 protein is CASSLVRGGKGYTF. CDR3 bases: TGTGCCAGCAGCTTAGTAAGAGGGGGGAAAGGCTACACCTTC. The complete variable domain, with remaining parts taken from reference TRBV7-2 and TRBJ1-2, reads GAGVSQSPSNKVTEKGKDVELRCDPISGHTALYWYRQSLGQGLEFLIYFQGNSAPDKSGLPSDRFSAERTGGSVSTLTIQRTQQEDSAVYLCASSLVRGGKGYTFGSGTRLTVV.

The chain combines TRBV3-1 (or the pseudogene TRBV3-2) with TRBJ1-2, with D unclear. The V gene's germline CDR1 is LGHDT and CDR2 YNNKEL (reference sequence). V was clipped by 2 bases and J by 4 bases, with 8 bases between them. This CDR3 spans 13 amino acids. The DNA of the CDR3 is TGTGCCAGCAGCCAATCCTACCTCTATGGCTACACCTTC. Translated, it gives CASSQSYLYGYTF.

CDR3 nucleotides: TGTGCCAGCAGGAAGGGACAGATGTTTAACTATGGCTACACCTTC. Translated: CASRKGQMFNYGYTF. The rearrangement links TRBV2 to TRBJ1-2; 7 nucleotides align to TRBD1. In germline, CDR1 is SNHLY, CDR2 FYNNEI. This CDR3 is built from 15 residues. V lost 6 bases to trimming and J lost 1 base; unmatched junction nucleotides: 8.

In this sample, this clone turned up a few times. The V call is TRBV3-1 (or the pseudogene TRBV3-2), the J call TRBJ1-3, with unresolved D. CDR3 length equals 15 residues. The V end was cut by 0 bases, the J end by 2 bases, with 8 bases between. Germline V gene lookup returns CDR1 LGHDT and CDR2 YNNKEL (reference sequence). CDR3 in DNA: TGTGCCAGCAGCCAAGAGTGGGGTACTGGAAACACCATATATTTT. Its translation is CASSQEWGTGNTIYF.

This clone has only one observation. The chain carries TRBV9 and TRBJ2-3; 9 bases match TRBD1. There are 18 residues in the CDR3. Germline V gives CDR1 SGDLS, CDR2 YYNGEE. J gave up 2 bases and V 0 bases, and 10 bases lay outside the gene matches. The CDR3 region is CASSVAGQGPHNTDTQYF. CDR3 DNA: TGTGCCAGCAGCGTAGCGGGACAGGGCCCCCACAACACAGATACGCAGTATTTT. The whole variable domain, remainder taken from reference TRBV9 and TRBJ2-3, is DSGVTQTPKHLITATGQRVTLRCSPRSGDLSVYWYQQSLDQGLQFLIQYYNGEERAKGNILERFSAQQFPDLHSELNLSSLELGDSALYFCASSVAGQGPHNTDTQYFGPGTRLTVL.

The CDR3 nucleotides read TGCGCCAGCAGCTTGGCCGGGGAGCAAAAGGCTTCACCCCTCCACTTT. Translation gives CASSLAGEQKASPLHF. V usage is TRBV5-1 and J usage is TRBJ1-6; D is undetermined. Between the trimmed V and J ends, which lost 0 bases and 9 bases, there was a span of 16 bases. CDR1 and CDR2 from the germline V gene are SGHRS and YFSETQ. The length of the CDR3 is 16 residues.

The rearrangement uses TRBV18 and TRBJ1-3, with D tentatively TRBD1 (5 bases). This CDR3 is built from 16 residues. Deletions cut 2 bases from V and 0 bases from J, with 11 bases between. Germline assignment: CDR1 KGHSH and CDR2 LQKENI. The CDR3: CASSPDSWSSGNTIYF. DNA of the CDR3: TGTGCCAGCTCACCAGACAGTTGGAGCTCTGGAAACACCATATATTTT.

The J gene is TRBJ1-5, the V gene TRBV7-3; TRBD1 might be the D (6 bases). Trimming took 2 bases from V and 5 from J, leaving 10 bases between them. Germline CDR1 SGHTA, CDR2 FQGTGA. The CDR3 has 14 residues. In DNA form, the CDR3 reads TGTGCCAGCAGCTTAGCAGGGGAGGATCAGCCCCAGCATTTT. Amino acids: CASSLAGEDQPQHF.

The chain joins TRBV18 to TRBJ2-7, with a weak D call TRBD1 (7 bases). V was clipped by 3 bases and J by 0 bases, with 12 bases between them. CDR3 size: 15 residues. Germline CDR1 is KGHSH and CDR2 is LQKENI. The CDR3 protein is CASSPQGGTSYEQYF. CDR3 coding DNA: TGTGCCAGCTCACCCCAGGGGGGTACCTCCTACGAGCAGTACTTC.